One sample yielded the 21 T cell receptor beta chains listed below, sequenced in a study of neurological immune-mediated disorders (dated by TCRdb to between 2018 and 2021). The library was prepared using 5' RACE. TCRdb records Illumina HiSeq 2500 as the sequencer. TCRdb trimmed public reads at Q25 via fastp, called clones via MiXCR and kept in-frame beta chains. Each CDR3 protein appears once, grouped with its most common genes and DNA. This sample comprises 55,000 to 65,000 distinct CDR3 sequences, roughly 9.8% of them detected only once. The top ten clones comprise around 12% of the sample. The time point tag for this specimen amounts to: longitudinal time-point 2. Sequenced input: PBMCs. The receptors originated from a man aged 30-40 years in good health.

There are many counts of this clonotype. The V gene is TRBV3-1, the J gene TRBJ1-2, with 8 bases aligning to TRBD1. The CDR3 consists of 15 residues. Trimming cost V 3 bases and J 8 bases; bases outside gene matches: 11. Germline-derived CDR1 and CDR2 are LGHDT and YNNKEL (reference sequence). In DNA, the CDR3 is TGTGCCAGCAGCCAGAGGACAGGGCAAACGTCGGGCTACACCTTC. Translated, it gives CASSQRTGQTSGYTF.

The table lists this clonotype with many counts. This chain links TRBV7-6 with TRBJ1-3; possible D gene TRBD1, 6 bases. Germline V gene sequence: CDR1 SGHVS, CDR2 FNYEAQ. The CDR3 runs 15 residues. Trimming took 1 base from V and 2 from J, leaving 9 bases between them. Here the CDR3 DNA reads TGTGCCAGCAGCTTAGAGACAGGACCTGGAAACACCATATATTTT. Its translation: CASSLETGPGNTIYF. The entire variable domain, with the rest obtained from reference TRBV7-6 and TRBJ1-3, is as follows: GAGVSQSPRYKVTKRGQDVALRCDPISGHVSLYWYRQALGQGPEFLTYFNYEAQQDKSGLPNDRFSAERPEGSISTLTIQRTEQRDSAMYRCASSLETGPGNTIYFGEGSWLTVV.

There are many counts of this clonotype. The V gene is TRBV10-3, the J gene TRBJ2-1; 9 bases are a match to TRBD1. CDR1 and CDR2 (germline): ENHRY, SYGVKD. With 11 bases clipped from V and 9 bases from J, the junction kept 8 bases outside the gene matches. This CDR3 has 12 amino acids. The CDR3 DNA is TGTGCCGGGACAGGGCGGAAGAGTGAGCAGTTCTTC. Translated: CAGTGRKSEQFF.

This clonotype was picked up a small number of times. V gene TRBV5-1 combines with J gene TRBJ2-1, with a weak D call TRBD1 (6 bases). The CDR3 runs 14 residues. Germline assignment: CDR1 SGHRS and CDR2 YFSETQ. Trimming cost V 0 bases and J 6 bases, with 10 bases left between them. The CDR3 region is CASSLGQGINEQFF. The CDR3 region has the DNA TGCGCCAGCAGCTTGGGGCAGGGGATCAATGAGCAGTTCTTC.

At least ten counts were recorded for this clonotype. The rearrangement joins TRBV20-1 to TRBJ2-3; TRBD2 matches at 10 bases. Germline-derived CDR1 and CDR2 are DFQATT and SNEGSKA (reference sequence). This CDR3 spans 15 amino acids. The CDR3 bases are TGCAGCCAAGGCCTAGCGGGAGATGGCACAGATACGCAGTATTTT. Its protein product is CSQGLAGDGTDTQYF.

With respect to this clonotype: A much larger clone differs by one base, so this may be a read error. The rearrangement uses TRBV28 and TRBJ2-5; D possibly corresponds to TRBD1 (6 bases). Trimming removed 8 bases from V and 3 bases from J, with 13 bases in between. The germline gives CDR1 MDHEN, CDR2 SYDVKM. This CDR3 is built from 13 residues. CDR3 residues: CASVGHGKETQYF. As DNA, the CDR3 is TGTGCCAGCGTGGGACATGGGAAAGAGACCCAGTACTTC.

This clonotype came up a few times. CDR3 bases: TGTGCCAGCTCATCGCGCACGGGACAGGACTATACACATGGCTACACCTTC. Translating gives CASSSRTGQDYTHGYTF. The rearrangement uses TRBV18 and TRBJ1-2; 8 bases line up with TRBD1. This CDR3 is 17 amino acids long. Germline V lookup: CDR1 KGHSH, CDR2 LQKENI. Trimming at V came to 5 bases and at J to 6 bases, leaving 17 bases not matched to a gene.

This clonotype was observed many times. This chain joins TRBV5-6 and TRBJ1-2; D not resolved. V gave up 0 bases and J gave up 7 bases, with 13 bases separating them. Germline CDR1 reads SGHDT; CDR2 reads YYEEEE. The CDR3 covers 14 residues. This CDR3 is CASSLVIVPLGYTF. The CDR3 bases are TGTGCCAGCAGCTTGGTTATAGTCCCCCTTGGCTACACCTTC.

This clonotype has at least ten counts. The chain links TRBV7-7 to TRBJ2-5; D unclear. The CDR3 sequence is 14 residues long. Looked up from germline, CDR1 is SSHAT and CDR2 is FNYEAQ (reference sequence). Trimming took 5 bases from V and 3 from J, leaving 13 bases between them. The CDR3 sequence: CASSPLLGEETQYF. The CDR3 coding sequence is TGTGCCAGCAGCCCGCTCCTAGGAGAAGAGACCCAGTACTTC.

This clonotype was seen once. The chain has TRBV19 and TRBJ2-1, with TRBD2 matching over 10 bases. CDR1 and CDR2 (germline): LNHDA, SQIVND (reference sequence). The CDR3 spans 14 residues. V lost 6 bases to trimming and J lost 7 bases; unmatched junction nucleotides: 6. CDR3 bases: TGTGCCAGTAGGGAAGCGGGAGGGCCAAATGAGCAGTTCTTC. This translates into CASREAGGPNEQFF.

In its sample, this clonotype was seen many times. V usage is TRBV5-1 and J usage is TRBJ2-2; D is perhaps TRBD2 (5 bases). The ends were cut back, 1 base at V and 5 bases at J, with 9 bases in the middle. Germline values: CDR1 SGHRS, CDR2 YFSETQ. This CDR3 contains 14 residues. The CDR3 protein is CASSLTSGTGELFF. As DNA, the CDR3 is TGCGCCAGCAGCTTGACCTCGGGGACCGGGGAGCTGTTTTTT.

By sample fraction, this clonotype is medium-sized. The genes are TRBV3-1 and TRBJ2-3, with D tentatively TRBD2 (6 bases). Germline lookup yields CDR1 LGHDT and CDR2 YNNKEL (reference sequence). Trimming stripped 4 bases from V and 6 bases from J, with 20 bases between. The CDR3 runs 16 residues. CDR3 DNA: TGTGCCAGCAGCCGACAGATTAGCGGAGGAGGGGATACGCAGTATTTT. Encoded protein: CASSRQISGGGDTQYF.

Many counts were recorded for this clonotype. The CDR3 here is CSVDGGFRETQYF. The DNA for the CDR3 is TGCAGCGTGGACGGGGGGTTTCGAGAGACCCAGTACTTC. The J gene is TRBJ2-5, the V gene TRBV29-1; 7 nucleotides agree with TRBD2. The germline gives CDR1 SQVTM, CDR2 ANQGSEA. V lost 6 bases to trimming and J lost 4 bases; unmatched junction nucleotides: 8. The CDR3 is 13 residues long.

This clonotype was counted at least ten times. The V and J genes are TRBV5-5 and TRBJ2-7; D remains ambiguous. Germline CDR1 SGHKS, CDR2 YYEKEE (reference sequence). The CDR3 has 15 amino acids. Trimming took 0 bases from V and 2 from J, leaving 12 bases between them. The CDR3 spells CASSLDVSPTYEQYF. CDR3 DNA: TGTGCCAGCAGCTTGGACGTCAGCCCAACCTACGAGCAGTACTTC. Full variable domain (outside the CDR3, taken from reference TRBV5-5 and TRBJ2-7): DAGVTQSPTHLIKTRGQQVTLRCSPISGHKSVSWYQQVLGQGPQFIFQYYEKEERGRGNFPDRFSARQFPNYSSELNVNALLLGDSALYLCASSLDVSPTYEQYFGPGTRLTVT.

This chain uses TRBV5-1 with TRBJ2-6, with 9 bases identical to TRBD2. This CDR3 has 18 amino acids. V dropped 4 bases and J dropped 0; count of bases not matched to a gene: 8. CDR1 and CDR2 from the germline V gene are SGHRS and YFSETQ. The CDR3 is CASSPSGTGSSGANVLTF. The CDR3 nucleotides read TGCGCCAGCAGCCCTAGCGGGACCGGGAGCTCTGGGGCCAACGTCCTGACTTTC.

This clonotype was counted at least ten times. The V and J genes are TRBV20-1 and TRBJ1-4; no clear D gene. This CDR3 comprises 11 residues. Germline loops: CDR1 DFQATT, CDR2 SNEGSKA (reference sequence). Trimming took off 8 bases at V and 7 bases at J, with 11 bases between the two ends. The CDR3 spells CSPQEGEKLFF. The DNA of the CDR3 is TGCAGTCCCCAAGAGGGTGAAAAACTGTTTTTT.

This clonotype appeared many times. The chain combines TRBV9 with TRBJ2-7; D might be TRBD1 (5 bases). This CDR3 spans 14 amino acids. The germline gives CDR1 SGDLS, CDR2 YYNGEE. V lost 2 bases and J 4 bases, leaving 13 bases between the germline ends. The CDR3, as DNA: TGTGCCAGCAGCGTTAGTCCGACAGAGTACGAGCAGTACTTC. Translated, it gives CASSVSPTEYEQYF.

Ten or more counts support this clonotype. The chain joins TRBV5-4 to TRBJ2-2; 13 positions agree with TRBD2. CDR3 length equals 16 residues. V dropped 4 bases and J dropped 8; count of bases not matched to a gene: 8. Germline assignment: CDR1 SGHNT and CDR2 YYREEE (reference sequence). Here the CDR3 DNA reads TGTGCCAGCAGCCCCGGACTAGCGGGAGAAGTAGGGGAGCTGTTTTTT. It yields the protein CASSPGLAGEVGELFF.

This clonotype was recorded at least ten times. The V gene is TRBV28, the J gene TRBJ1-1, with no clear D. Germline V CDR1 and CDR2: MDHEN, SYDVKM. CDR3 length: 16 amino acids. Trimming took off 4 bases at V and 1 base at J, with 16 bases between the two ends. CDR3 nucleotide sequence: TGTGCCAGCAGTTATGGTGGCGGGAGCTCGAACACTGAAGCTTTCTTT. Amino acids: CASSYGGGSSNTEAFF. The whole variable domain, filled in from reference TRBV28 and TRBJ1-1, reads DVKVTQSSRYLVKRTGEKVFLECVQDMDHENMFWYRQDPGLGLRLIYFSYDVKMKEKGDIPEGYSVSREKKERFSLILESASTNQTSMYLCASSYGGGSSNTEAFFGQGTRLTVV.

For this clonotype: A much larger clone is a single base away; this may be a read error. V usage is TRBV7-2 and J usage is TRBJ2-2, with D maybe TRBD1 (7 bases). Germline values: CDR1 SGHTA, CDR2 FQGNSA. This CDR3 has 13 amino acids. CDR3 protein: CASSLGGGGDLFF. The CDR3 bases are TGTGCCAGCAGCTTAGGAGGGGGCGGGGACCTGTTTTTT.

This clonotype was detected ten times or more. The J gene is TRBJ2-3, the V gene TRBV2; perhaps TRBD1 as D (5 bases). V gave up 1 base and J gave up 4 bases, with 9 bases separating them. Per germline, CDR1 SNHLY and CDR2 FYNNEI. This CDR3 has 14 residues. The CDR3 bases are TGTGCCAGCAGTGAAGGCCAGGGCTCAGATACGCAGTATTTT. It yields the protein CASSEGQGSDTQYF.